This T cell receptor beta chain was identified during a study of blood T cell repertoires in COVID-19 (dated by TCRdb to about 2020). Looking at the study overall: The collaborator samples originated in the United States, Italy and Spain and spanned the acute and convalescent phases of COVID-19. The material from the prospective study consisted of cDNA or gDNA derived from T cells, B-cell-depleted T cells, or PBMCs. Deeply sampled blood TCRbeta repertoires from subjects exposed to, actively infected with, or recovered from COVID-19 were included in the dataset. The repertoires were released in a freely available public database intended as a resource for research on the immune response to SARS-CoV-2. Samples came from the ongoing ImmuneRACE study (first 160 participants) plus 1,254 subjects from 6 global collaborators. A de-identified subject ID, COVID-19 status, age in years and sex were almost always included in the sample metadata. Where available, HLA class I and class II types were taken from metadata supplied by the sample provider and were not determined by assay-based typing. What the research found in general, with its limitations: Clinical and demographic metadata were provided uncurated, with the amount varying by source and participant.

Each collaborating institution followed its own protocols to collect whole blood in K2EDTA tubes. For TCRbeta analysis, collaborator samples were shipped as frozen whole blood, as isolated PBMCs, or as DNA extracted from either sample type. This clone was counted a single time. The antigen it binds to is not known. No base quality values were provided; no much bigger clone lies one nucleotide off. CDR1 SGDLS and CDR2 YYNGEE were looked up in the germline V gene. Spanning cysteine to phenylalanine, the CDR3 consists of 16 amino acids. Solely the CDR3 DNA is kept, with 48 bases framed from the first base. The germline ends are 18 bases apart after V is trimmed by 2 bases and J by 7 bases. The immunoSEQ Assay, a bias-controlled multiplex PCR, was used to amplify TCRbeta CDR3 regions from genomic DNA. From the authors' description of their analysis: The number of nucleated cells in each sample was estimated from the amplification of reference gene primers within the assay. To quantify the absolute abundance of each unique TCRbeta CDR3 rearrangement, sequence reads were collapsed and filtered. Productive Simpson clonality was computed per sample as the square root of Simpson's diversity index over productive rearrangements. TCRdb mirrors the immuneACCESS table, restricted to in-frame sequences. Some clones are absent from its copies; in checked studies, under half trace to an unresolved V gene, and the reason for the others is unknown. V and J calls and clone size are given by that table; D and trimming were obtained from the DNA. Counted in this sample were about 110,000 clones; 75% to 90% of them appeared once. The leading ten clones occupy roughly 30% of the sample.

The sample taken for sequencing was peripheral blood. The sequence was obtained from a woman of 80 years or more with acute or convalescent COVID-19. The V and J segments used are TRBV9 and TRBJ1-4, with no reliable assignment of the D segment. The sequence in DNA is TGTGCCAGCAGCGTGAACGACAACGCGGGAGGTGAAAAACTGTTTTTT. Its product reads: CASSVNDNAGGEKLFF.